The 27 T cell receptor beta chains reported below all come from one sample, sequenced in a study of T-cell memory formation after mild COVID-19. TCRdb re-called the 5' RACE reads with MiXCR, one entry per CDR3 protein. This sample has about 82,000 distinct CDR3 sequences, with around 13% found just once. The sequenced sample was PBMCs or a T cell subset sorted from them (not recorded which). These TCRs come from a man younger than 35 who had mild COVID-19 (a few samples of this study predate the infection). Cell type and time point are not known.

This clonotype was recorded a few times. The chain combines TRBV4-3 with TRBJ2-1, with a tentative D call TRBD2 (6 bases). The CDR3 runs 13 residues. Looked up from germline, CDR1 is LGHNA and CDR2 is YSLEER. V gave up 4 bases and J gave up 5 bases, with 9 bases separating them. The CDR3 sequence is CASSPGVDNEQFF. The DNA for the CDR3 is TGCGCCAGCAGCCCGGGGGTAGACAATGAGCAGTTCTTC.

There are a few counts of this clonotype. The chain recombines TRBV12-3 or TRBV12-4 with TRBJ1-6; D not certain. V shed 6 bases and J shed 6 bases, with 6 bases lying between them. This CDR3 spans 12 amino acids. In DNA form, the CDR3 reads TGTGCCAGCAGGTCCCCTAATTCACCCCTCCACTTT. Residues: CASRSPNSPLHF.

The V and J genes are TRBV7-9 and TRBJ2-1, with 7 nucleotides matching TRBD1. This CDR3 has 15 amino acids. Trimming at V came to 4 bases and at J to 3 bases, leaving 6 bases not matched to a gene. Germline values: CDR1 SEHNR, CDR2 FQNEAQ (reference sequence). CDR3: CASSYERDSYNEQFF. The DNA of the CDR3 is TGTGCCAGCAGCTATGAACGGGACAGCTACAATGAGCAGTTCTTC.

The V call is TRBV11-2, the J call TRBJ1-1; D unresolved. Between the trimmed V and J ends, which lost 2 bases and 1 base, there was a span of 17 bases. There are 17 residues in the CDR3. CDR1 is SGHAT and CDR2 is FQNNGV in the germline V gene. The CDR3 sequence: CASSLPPQVRGNTEAFF. The CDR3 nucleotides are TGTGCCAGCAGCTTACCGCCCCAGGTACGCGGGAACACTGAAGCTTTCTTT.

In its sample, this clonotype was seen a few times. This sequence joins TRBV4-1 and TRBJ1-1; D gene uncertain. The CDR3 length is 13 residues. The V gene's germline CDR1 is MGHRA and CDR2 YSYEKL. V lost 6 bases and J 0 bases, leaving 8 bases between the germline ends. The DNA for the CDR3 is TGCGCCAGCAGACGGAACATGAACACTGAAGCTTTCTTT. Its protein is CASRRNMNTEAFF.

V usage is TRBV4-1 and J usage is TRBJ1-3, with D possibly matching TRBD1 (5 bases). CDR1 is MGHRA, CDR2 YSYEKL, per germline. V lost 1 base and J 3 bases, leaving 10 bases between the germline ends. The CDR3 consists of 15 residues. The CDR3 DNA is TGCGCCAGCAGCCAAGGGGAGGGGTTTGGAAACACCATATATTTT. This gives the protein CASSQGEGFGNTIYF.

The chain is built from TRBV5-6 and TRBJ1-1, with 7 bases that match TRBD1. The CDR3 contains 17 residues. Germline lookup yields CDR1 SGHDT and CDR2 YYEEEE. The ends lost 3 bases at V and 0 bases at J; junction bases unmatched: 11. CDR3 nucleotides: TGTGCCAGCAGCTCCCAGACAGGGACTGGCATGAACACTGAAGCTTTCTTT. As protein: CASSSQTGTGMNTEAFF.

This chain connects TRBV7-9 to TRBJ2-7; possibly TRBD2 for D (6 bases). CDR1 SEHNR and CDR2 FQNEAQ come from the germline V gene (reference sequence). V lost 3 bases, J lost 5 bases, and 11 bases lay in between. This CDR3 region has 13 residues. CDR3 residues: CASSFGGSDEQYV. The CDR3 coding sequence is TGTGCCAGCAGCTTCGGAGGGTCTGACGAGCAGTACGTC.

This clonotype occurred a few times. The chain links TRBV20-1 to TRBJ2-7; 10 nucleotides line up with TRBD1. V was pared by 2 bases and J by 0 bases, with 4 bases of the junction left unmatched. The CDR3 has 15 residues. Germline V lookup: CDR1 DFQATT, CDR2 SNEGSKA (reference sequence). The CDR3 reads CSARPGTGASYEQYV. The CDR3 DNA reads TGCAGTGCTAGACCCGGGACAGGGGCCTCCTACGAGCAGTACGTC.

This clonotype was counted ten times or more. This sequence joins TRBV7-9 and TRBJ2-5; D uncertain. This CDR3 has 11 amino acids. Germline assignment: CDR1 SEHNR and CDR2 FQNEAQ (reference sequence). V lost 5 bases and J 5 bases, leaving 6 bases between the germline ends. The DNA for the CDR3 is TGTGCCAGCAGCACGGGTGAGACCCAGTACTTC. Amino acids: CASSTGETQYF.

V and J are TRBV7-8 and TRBJ1-2; 7 bases are a match to TRBD1. The ends lost 1 base at V and 4 bases at J; junction bases unmatched: 3. CDR1 is SGHVS and CDR2 is FQNEAQ in the germline V gene. The CDR3 loop spans 14 amino acids. The CDR3 here is CASSLGGQFYGYTF. CDR3 DNA: TGTGCCAGCAGCTTAGGGGGACAGTTCTATGGCTACACCTTC. Combining the CDR3 with reference TRBV7-8 and TRBJ1-2 gives the whole variable domain GAGVSQSPRYKVAKRGQDVALRCDPISGHVSLFWYQQALGQGPEFLTYFQNEAQLDKSGLPSDRFFAERPEGSVSTLKIQRTQQEDSAVYLCASSLGGQFYGYTFGSGTRLTVV.

This clonotype was counted a few times. This sequence joins TRBV15 and TRBJ2-1; 10 bases fit TRBD2. Trimming removed 8 bases from V and 0 bases from J; junction bases left unmatched: 7. CDR1 and CDR2 (germline): LNHNV, YYDKDF (reference sequence). This CDR3 comprises 16 residues. The CDR3 DNA is TGTGCCACCGACACTAGCGGGGCGAACTCCTACAATGAGCAGTTCTTC. Protein sequence: CATDTSGANSYNEQFF.

This chain connects TRBV6-6 to TRBJ2-1; 9 positions match TRBD2. J was trimmed by 7 bases and V by 6 bases; bases with no gene match: 13. CDR3 length: 16 amino acids. Germline V gives CDR1 MNHNY, CDR2 SVGAGI (reference sequence). CDR3 sequence reads: CASRLGLARSTNEQFF. In DNA, the CDR3 is TGTGCCAGCAGACTGGGACTAGCAAGGTCTACGAATGAGCAGTTCTTC.

This chain joins TRBV28 and TRBJ2-7, with TRBD1 matching over 8 bases. In germline, CDR1 is MDHEN, CDR2 SYDVKM. The CDR3 covers 14 residues. With 4 bases clipped from V and 3 bases from J, the junction kept 5 bases outside the gene matches. The CDR3 region has the DNA TGTGCCAGCAGTTGGGCGGACAGGGACTACGAGCAGTACGTC. Its protein product is CASSWADRDYEQYV.

This chain uses TRBV6-6 with TRBJ1-1; D gene unclear. Germline assignment: CDR1 MNHNY and CDR2 SVGAGI (reference sequence). The CDR3 has 14 amino acids. Trimming took 0 bases from V and 6 from J, leaving 11 bases between them. This chain's CDR3 is CASSYSYGSPEAFF. The CDR3 DNA reads TGTGCCAGCAGTTACTCATATGGGTCGCCTGAAGCTTTCTTT.

The chain recombines TRBV6-2 or TRBV6-3 with TRBJ2-5; 7 positions agree with TRBD1. The CDR3 length is 16 residues. The J segment lost 0 bases and the V segment lost 5 bases, leaving 9 bases of the junction unmatched. Germline CDR1 and CDR2: MNHEY and SVGEGT. Written as DNA, the CDR3 is TGTGCCAGCAGTCGGAACAGGGGACCGTACCAAGAGACCCAGTACTTC. As protein: CASSRNRGPYQETQYF.

This clonotype was detected a few times. V is TRBV6-1 and J is TRBJ1-2; D may be TRBD1 (5 bases). V lost 3 bases to trimming and J lost 8 bases, with 13 bases between them. The CDR3 covers 13 residues. The germline gives CDR1 MNHNS, CDR2 SASEGT. The CDR3 DNA sequence: TGTGCCAGCAGTGATTGGGGGGAAGGCGGCTACACCTTC. Encoded protein: CASSDWGEGGYTF.

CDR3 coding DNA: TGCGCCAGCAGCTTAGGCGGTGCTACGAGACTACACAATGAGCAGTTCTTC. The encoded protein is CASSLGGATRLHNEQFF. The chain uses TRBV4-3 and TRBJ2-1, with D perhaps matching TRBD2 (5 bases). The CDR3 has 17 residues. The V and J ends lost 5 bases and 5 bases respectively, with 22 bases between them. Germline V gene sequence: CDR1 LGHNA, CDR2 YSLEER.

The chain has TRBV27 and TRBJ1-6; D is possibly TRBD1 (6 bases). Germline-derived CDR1 and CDR2 are MNHEY and SMNVEV (reference sequence). The CDR3 length is 16 residues. The germline V and J ends were trimmed by 10 bases and 0 bases, with 16 bases remaining between them. CDR3: CATKGGLSSYNSPLHF. Written as DNA, the CDR3 is TGTGCCACCAAAGGGGGGTTGAGCTCCTATAATTCACCCCTCCACTTT.

The V and J genes are TRBV25-1 and TRBJ2-7, with a possible D match to TRBD1 (7 bases). This CDR3 has 12 residues. CDR1 is MGHDK and CDR2 is SYGVNS in the germline V gene. Trimming shortened V by 6 bases and J by 11 bases, and 17 bases separated the two germline ends. CDR3: CASSQGGGGKYF. DNA for the CDR3: TGTGCCAGCAGCCAAGGAGGGGGCGGGAAGTACTTC.

The rearrangement uses TRBV13 and TRBJ2-1, with 14 bases matching TRBD2. With 4 bases clipped from V and 1 base from J, the junction kept 3 bases outside the gene matches. The CDR3 is made up of 17 amino acids. Germline CDR1 PRHDT, CDR2 FYEKMQ (reference sequence). The CDR3 loop is CASSWGLAGESYNEQFF. CDR3 nucleotides: TGTGCCAGCAGCTGGGGACTAGCGGGGGAGTCCTACAATGAGCAGTTCTTC.

This clonotype was detected only a few times. V is TRBV5-1 and J is TRBJ2-2, with 12 nucleotides matching TRBD1. Looked up from germline, CDR1 is SGHRS and CDR2 is YFSETQ. The CDR3 is 18 residues long. V lost 0 bases and J lost 10; bases outside the gene matches: 13. CDR3 residues: CASSLVGYRDRGLSELFF. In DNA, the CDR3 is TGCGCCAGCAGCTTGGTTGGCTACCGGGACAGGGGGCTATCGGAGCTGTTTTTT. The variable domain in full, with the rest retrieved from reference TRBV5-1 and TRBJ2-2, is KAGVTQTPRYLIKTRGQQVTLSCSPISGHRSVSWYQQTPGQGLQFLFEYFSETQRNKGNFPGRFSGRQFSNSRSEMNVSTLELGDSALYLCASSLVGYRDRGLSELFFGEGSRLTVL.

This clonotype has only a few counts. This chain joins TRBV4-3 and TRBJ2-7; TRBD1 agrees at 10 bases. The CDR3 is 14 residues long. CDR1 and CDR2 (germline): LGHNA, YSLEER. V lost 5 bases, J lost 3 bases, and 4 bases stayed unmatched. The CDR3 DNA reads as TGCGCCAGCAGCTCCGGGACAGGGGTCTACGAGCAGTACTTC. This sequence encodes CASSSGTGVYEQYF.

This clonotype was recorded a few times. This chain connects TRBV29-1 to TRBJ2-3; D perhaps matches TRBD2 (6 bases). CDR3 size: 15 residues. V dropped 2 bases and J dropped 4 bases, with 16 bases sitting between them. Germline values: CDR1 SQVTM, CDR2 ANQGSEA. The CDR3 loop reads CSVETGDEGPDTQYF. CDR3 DNA: TGCAGCGTTGAAACGGGGGACGAGGGTCCAGATACGCAGTATTTT.

This clonotype was counted only a few times. V is TRBV12-3 or TRBV12-4 and J is TRBJ2-1, with D maybe TRBD1 (6 bases). The CDR3 has 15 residues. Deletions cut 5 bases from V and 0 bases from J, with 11 bases between. CDR3 region: CASSDPGVSYNEQFF. The CDR3, as DNA: TGTGCCAGCAGTGATCCAGGGGTCTCCTACAATGAGCAGTTCTTC.

The V and J genes are TRBV12-3 or TRBV12-4 and TRBJ2-2; D gene ambiguous. This CDR3 has 14 amino acids. V was cut by 3 bases and J by 6 bases, with 11 bases left in between. CDR3 amino acids: CASSLGPLPGELFF. CDR3 coding DNA: TGTGCCAGCAGTTTGGGCCCTCTGCCCGGGGAGCTGTTTTTT.

The V and J genes are TRBV27 and TRBJ2-3; D gene uncertain. The V gene lost 3 bases and the J gene lost 0 bases, with 7 bases spanning the gap. CDR1 and CDR2 (germline): MNHEY, SMNVEV (reference sequence). This CDR3 spans 14 amino acids. The CDR3 region is CASSFIGSTDTQYF. The CDR3 DNA is TGTGCCAGCAGTTTTATCGGGAGCACAGATACGCAGTATTTT.